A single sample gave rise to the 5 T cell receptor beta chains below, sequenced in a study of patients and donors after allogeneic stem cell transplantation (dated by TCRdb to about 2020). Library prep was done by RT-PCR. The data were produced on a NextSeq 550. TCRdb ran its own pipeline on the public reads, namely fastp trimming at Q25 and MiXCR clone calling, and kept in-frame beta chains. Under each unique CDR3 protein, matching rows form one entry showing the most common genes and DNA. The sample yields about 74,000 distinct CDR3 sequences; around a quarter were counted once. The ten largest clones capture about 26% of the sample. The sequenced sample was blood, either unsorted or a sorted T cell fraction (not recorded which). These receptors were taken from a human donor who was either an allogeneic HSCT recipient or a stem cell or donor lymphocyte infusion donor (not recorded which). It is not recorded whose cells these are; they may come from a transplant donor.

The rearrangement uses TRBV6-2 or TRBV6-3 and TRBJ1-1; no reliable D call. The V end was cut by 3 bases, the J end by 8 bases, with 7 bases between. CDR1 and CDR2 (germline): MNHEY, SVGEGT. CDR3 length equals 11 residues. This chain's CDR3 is CASSYGREAFF. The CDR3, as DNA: TGTGCCAGCAGTTATGGACGGGAAGCTTTCTTT.

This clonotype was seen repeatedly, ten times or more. The DNA for the CDR3 is TGTGCCAGCGTGCCTGGGGGAAATCAGCCCCAGCATTTT. Translating it yields CASVPGGNQPQHF. The V call is TRBV6-2 or TRBV6-3, the J call TRBJ1-5; TRBD1 might be the D (5 bases). Germline CDR1 MNHEY, CDR2 SVGEGT. V was cut by 8 bases and J by 4 bases, with 12 bases left in between. The CDR3 contains 13 residues.

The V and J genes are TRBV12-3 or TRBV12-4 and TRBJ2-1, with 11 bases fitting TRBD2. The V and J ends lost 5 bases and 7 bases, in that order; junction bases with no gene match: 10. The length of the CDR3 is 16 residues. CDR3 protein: CASSLGLAELRNEQFF. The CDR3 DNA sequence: TGTGCCAGCAGTCTGGGACTAGCGGAACTCAGGAATGAGCAGTTCTTC.

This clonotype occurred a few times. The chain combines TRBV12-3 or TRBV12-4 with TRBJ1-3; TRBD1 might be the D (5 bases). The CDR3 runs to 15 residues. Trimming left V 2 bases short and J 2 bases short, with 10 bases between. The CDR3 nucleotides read TGTGCCAGCAGTTTACCAGGGTGGACTGGAAACACCATATATTTT. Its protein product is CASSLPGWTGNTIYF.

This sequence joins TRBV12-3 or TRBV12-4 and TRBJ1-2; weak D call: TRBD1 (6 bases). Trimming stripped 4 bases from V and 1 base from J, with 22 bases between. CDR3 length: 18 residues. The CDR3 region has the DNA TGTGCCAGCAGTTCAAATAGAGGGGGACAAATCAGTAACTATGGCTACACCTTC. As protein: CASSSNRGGQISNYGYTF.